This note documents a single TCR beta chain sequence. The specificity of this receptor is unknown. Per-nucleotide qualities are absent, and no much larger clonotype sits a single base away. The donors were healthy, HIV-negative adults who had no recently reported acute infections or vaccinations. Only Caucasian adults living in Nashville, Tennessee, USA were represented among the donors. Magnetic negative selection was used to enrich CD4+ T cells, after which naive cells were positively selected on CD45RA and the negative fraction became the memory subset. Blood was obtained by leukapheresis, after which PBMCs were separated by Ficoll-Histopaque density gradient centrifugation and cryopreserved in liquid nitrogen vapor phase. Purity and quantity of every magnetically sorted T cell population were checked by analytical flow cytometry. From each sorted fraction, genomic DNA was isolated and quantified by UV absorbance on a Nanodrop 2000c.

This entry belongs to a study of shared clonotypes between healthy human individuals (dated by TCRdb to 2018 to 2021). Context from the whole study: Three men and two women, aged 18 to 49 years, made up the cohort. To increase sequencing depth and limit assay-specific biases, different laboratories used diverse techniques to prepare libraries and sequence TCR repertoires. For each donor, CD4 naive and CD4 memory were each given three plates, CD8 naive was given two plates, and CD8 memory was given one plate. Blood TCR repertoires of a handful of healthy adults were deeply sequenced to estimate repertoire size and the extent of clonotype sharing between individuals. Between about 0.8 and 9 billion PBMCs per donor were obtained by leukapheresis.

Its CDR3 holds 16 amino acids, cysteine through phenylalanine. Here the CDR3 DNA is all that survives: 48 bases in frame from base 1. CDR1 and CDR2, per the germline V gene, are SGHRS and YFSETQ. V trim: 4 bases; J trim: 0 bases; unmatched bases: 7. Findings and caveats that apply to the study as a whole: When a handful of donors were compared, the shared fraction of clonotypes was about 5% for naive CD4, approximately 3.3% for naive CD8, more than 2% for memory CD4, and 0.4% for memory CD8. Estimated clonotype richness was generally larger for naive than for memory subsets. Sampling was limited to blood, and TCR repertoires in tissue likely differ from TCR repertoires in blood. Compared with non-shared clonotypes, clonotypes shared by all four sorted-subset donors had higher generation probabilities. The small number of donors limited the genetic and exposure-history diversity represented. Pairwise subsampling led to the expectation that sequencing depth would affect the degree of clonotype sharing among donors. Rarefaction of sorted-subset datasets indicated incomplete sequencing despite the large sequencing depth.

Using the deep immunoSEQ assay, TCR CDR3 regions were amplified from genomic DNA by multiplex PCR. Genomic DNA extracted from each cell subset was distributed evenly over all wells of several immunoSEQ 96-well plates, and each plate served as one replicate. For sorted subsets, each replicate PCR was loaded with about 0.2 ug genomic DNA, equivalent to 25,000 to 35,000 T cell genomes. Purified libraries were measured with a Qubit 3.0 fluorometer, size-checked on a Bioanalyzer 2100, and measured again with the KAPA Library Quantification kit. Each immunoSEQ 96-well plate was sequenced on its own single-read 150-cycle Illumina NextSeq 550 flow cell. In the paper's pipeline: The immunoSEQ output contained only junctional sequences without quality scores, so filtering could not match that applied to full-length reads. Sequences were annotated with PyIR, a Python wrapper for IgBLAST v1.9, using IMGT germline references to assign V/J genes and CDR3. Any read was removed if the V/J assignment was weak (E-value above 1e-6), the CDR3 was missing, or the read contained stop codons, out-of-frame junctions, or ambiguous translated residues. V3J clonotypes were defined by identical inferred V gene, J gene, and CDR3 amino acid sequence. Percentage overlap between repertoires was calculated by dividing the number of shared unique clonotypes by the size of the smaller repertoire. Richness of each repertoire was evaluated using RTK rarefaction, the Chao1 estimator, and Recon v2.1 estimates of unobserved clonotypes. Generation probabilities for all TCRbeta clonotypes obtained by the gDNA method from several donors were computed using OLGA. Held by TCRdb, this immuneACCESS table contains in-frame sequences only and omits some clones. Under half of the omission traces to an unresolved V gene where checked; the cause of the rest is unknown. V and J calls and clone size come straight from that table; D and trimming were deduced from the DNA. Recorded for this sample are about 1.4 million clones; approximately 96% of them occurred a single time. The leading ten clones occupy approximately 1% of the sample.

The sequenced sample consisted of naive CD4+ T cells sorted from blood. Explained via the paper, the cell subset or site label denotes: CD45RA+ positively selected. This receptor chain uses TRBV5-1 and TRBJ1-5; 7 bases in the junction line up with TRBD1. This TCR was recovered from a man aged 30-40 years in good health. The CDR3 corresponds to CASSPGQEDSNQPQHF. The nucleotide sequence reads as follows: TGCGCCAGCAGCCCCGGACAGGAGGATAGCAATCAGCCCCAGCATTTT. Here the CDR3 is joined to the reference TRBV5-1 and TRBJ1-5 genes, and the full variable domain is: KAGVTQTPRYLIKTRGQQVTLSCSPISGHRSVSWYQQTPGQGLQFLFEYFSETQRNKGNFPGRFSGRQFSNSRSEMNVSTLELGDSALYLCASSPGQEDSNQPQHFGDGTRLSIL.